The 11 T cell receptor beta chains in this list originate from one sample, sequenced in a study of identical twins. TCRdb processed the 5' RACE reads anew with MiXCR; each CDR3 protein has one entry. The repertoire holds around 490,000 distinct CDR3 sequences, with roughly 15% as singletons. These data are also associated with another study on yellow fever vaccine responses in identical twins.

Sequencing used CD4+ T cells sorted from blood. The receptors were sampled from a young woman in good health.

V is TRBV20-1 and J is TRBJ2-1, with 13 nucleotides matching TRBD2. This CDR3 spans 14 amino acids. Looked up from germline, CDR1 is DFQATT and CDR2 is SNEGSKA (reference sequence). Trimming at V came to 5 bases and at J to 8 bases, leaving 6 bases not matched to a gene. The CDR3, as DNA: TGCAGTGCTCATACTAGCGGGAGGGGAGATGAGCAGTTCTTC. Translated, it gives CSAHTSGRGDEQFF.

CDR3 DNA sequence: TGTGCCAGCAGCCTTACAGTCCAGGTAGGGGATGAGCAGTTCTTC. Translated, it gives CASSLTVQVGDEQFF. The chain has TRBV7-6 and TRBJ2-1, with a possible D match to TRBD1 (5 bases). Germline CDR1 reads SGHVS; CDR2 reads FNYEAQ. The CDR3 spans 15 residues. V dropped 5 bases and J dropped 8 bases, with 19 bases sitting between them.

This clonotype has a handful of counts. This chain connects TRBV7-2 to TRBJ1-6; unclear D gene. Germline values: CDR1 SGHTA, CDR2 FQGNSA. The CDR3 is made up of 13 amino acids. V lost 2 bases to trimming and J lost 2 bases, with 1 base between them. The CDR3 reads CASSLTYNSPLHF. For the CDR3, the DNA is TGTGCCAGCAGCTTAACCTATAATTCACCCCTCCACTTT.

This clonotype appeared a few times. This chain connects TRBV5-1 to TRBJ2-3; 10 positions match TRBD2. CDR1 is SGHRS and CDR2 is YFSETQ in the germline V gene. This CDR3 is 15 amino acids long. V gave up 4 bases and J gave up 4 bases; unmatched junction bases: 6. The CDR3 DNA reads TGCGCCAGCAGCAAGCTAGCGGGAGTATCAGATACGCAGTATTTT. Translating it yields CASSKLAGVSDTQYF. The full variable domain, in which reference TRBV5-1 and TRBJ2-3 provide the parts outside the CDR3, is KAGVTQTPRYLIKTRGQQVTLSCSPISGHRSVSWYQQTPGQGLQFLFEYFSETQRNKGNFPGRFSGRQFSNSRSEMNVSTLELGDSALYLCASSKLAGVSDTQYFGPGTRLTVL.

This sequence joins TRBV5-6 and TRBJ2-1; no clear D gene. Looked up from germline, CDR1 is SGHDT and CDR2 is YYEEEE. V lost 5 bases and J 10 bases, leaving 10 bases between the germline ends. CDR3 length equals 11 residues. The CDR3 loop is CASSTGPEQFF. CDR3 DNA: TGTGCCAGCAGTACCGGGCCAGAGCAGTTCTTC.

This chain links TRBV9 with TRBJ2-2; 11 nucleotides line up with TRBD2. The germline V gene encodes CDR1 SGDLS and CDR2 YYNGEE. This CDR3 is 18 amino acids long. J gave up 3 bases and V 6 bases, and 13 bases lay outside the gene matches. CDR3: CASTPGVAGGPDTGELFF. The CDR3 DNA reads as TGTGCCAGCACCCCTGGAGTAGCGGGAGGGCCGGACACCGGGGAGCTGTTTTTT.

This sequence joins TRBV11-2 and TRBJ2-1; D might be TRBD1 (5 bases). CDR1 is SGHAT, CDR2 FQNNGV, per germline. This CDR3 region has 16 residues. V dropped 3 bases and J dropped 0 bases, with 12 bases sitting between them. In DNA, the CDR3 is TGTGCCAGCAGCTTGCAGGGATTTAGCTCCTACAATGAGCAGTTCTTC. Protein: CASSLQGFSSYNEQFF.

The rearrangement uses TRBV19 and TRBJ2-6, with 8 nucleotides matching TRBD1. This CDR3 is built from 18 residues. Trimming cost V 5 bases and J 1 base; bases outside gene matches: 10. Germline CDR1 and CDR2: LNHDA and SQIVND (reference sequence). The CDR3 sequence: CASSPDGQGLSGANVLTF. CDR3 DNA: TGTGCCAGTAGTCCCGACGGACAGGGTTTATCTGGGGCCAACGTCCTGACTTTC.

This clonotype has more than one count but fewer than ten. This chain links TRBV19 with TRBJ1-4; D might be TRBD1 (6 bases). CDR1 LNHDA and CDR2 SQIVND come from the germline V gene (reference sequence). This CDR3 is 14 amino acids long. Trimming cost V 6 bases and J 11 bases, with 19 bases left between them. The DNA of the CDR3 is TGTGCCAGTAGCCGGACAGCCCTGCAAAGGAAACTGTTTTTT. This translates into CASSRTALQRKLFF.

The sample holds a few counts of this clonotype. V gene TRBV7-9 combines with J gene TRBJ2-3; TRBD2 agrees at 7 bases. The CDR3 length is 16 residues. The ends lost 5 bases at V and 5 bases at J; junction bases unmatched: 13. Germline values: CDR1 SEHNR, CDR2 FQNEAQ (reference sequence). CDR3 coding DNA: TGTGCCAGCAGCACCCTAGGGGCGGGAGATGTAGATACGCAGTATTTT. As protein: CASSTLGAGDVDTQYF.

This clonotype has only a few counts. The rearrangement uses TRBV6-5 and TRBJ2-1, with 7 bases aligning to TRBD2. CDR3 length: 14 residues. Germline V CDR1 and CDR2: MNHEY, SVGAGI. Unmatched junction bases numbered 11, after V lost 0 bases and J lost 15 bases. The CDR3 DNA reads as TGTGCCAGCAGTTACTCTCTTTCTAGCGGAGTGGCGTTCTTC. Encoded protein: CASSYSLSSGVAFF.